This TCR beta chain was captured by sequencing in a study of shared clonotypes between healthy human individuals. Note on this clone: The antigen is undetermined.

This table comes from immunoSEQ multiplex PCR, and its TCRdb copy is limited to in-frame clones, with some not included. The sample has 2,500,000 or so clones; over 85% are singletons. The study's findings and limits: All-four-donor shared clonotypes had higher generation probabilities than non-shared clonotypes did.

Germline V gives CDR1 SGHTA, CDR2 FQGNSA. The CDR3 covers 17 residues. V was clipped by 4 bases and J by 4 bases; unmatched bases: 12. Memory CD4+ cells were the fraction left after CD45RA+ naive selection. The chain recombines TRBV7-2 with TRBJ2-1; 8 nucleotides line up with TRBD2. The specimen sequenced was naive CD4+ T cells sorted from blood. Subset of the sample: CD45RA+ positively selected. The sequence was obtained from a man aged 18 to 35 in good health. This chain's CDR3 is CASSSYYLSGRYNEQFF. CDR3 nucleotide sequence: TGTGCCAGCAGCTCATACTATCTGAGCGGGAGATACAATGAGCAGTTCTTC.